Listed below are T cell receptor beta chains from one sample, sequenced in a study of OX40 agonist ivuxolimab in advanced cancers. Only in-frame clones appear in the TCRdb table, and some are missing; sequencing was by immunoSEQ multiplex PCR. This table has around 53,000 clones, about four fifths appearing once. Here the sequenced sample was CD4+ or CD8+ T cells sorted from blood, taken in a trial of the OX40 agonist ivuxolimab. The receptor set was obtained from an adult with an advanced solid tumor such as melanoma, head and neck, liver or kidney cancer. Both conserved end residues are part of each CDR3. D genes are given only for firm matches. Clone size is stated in some rows and not others, as once, few, many or a class when expanded.

cdr3_nt: TGTGCCAGCTCTAGGGTAGCGGGGGCCTCTGGGCAGTATTTT
cdr3_aa: CASSRVAGASGQYF
d_call: TRBD2
j_call: TRBJ2-3
v_call: TRBV28
clone_size: -

cdr3_nt: TGCGCCAGCAGCTTCGGGGAAACTGGCACCGGGGAGCTGTTTTTT
cdr3_aa: CASSFGETGTGELFF
d_call: -
j_call: TRBJ2-2
v_call: TRBV5-1
clone_size: few

cdr3_nt: TGTGCCAGCAGCCAGGCTAGCGGGGCCTCCTACGAGCAGTACTTC
cdr3_aa: CASSQASGASYEQYF
d_call: TRBD2
j_call: TRBJ2-7
v_call: TRBV13
clone_size: -

cdr3_nt: TGTGCCAGCAGTCCGGGACCGCTCAGGGGAGCTTTCTTT
cdr3_aa: CASSPGPLRGAFF
d_call: -
j_call: TRBJ1-1
v_call: TRBV11-3
clone_size: few

cdr3_nt: TGTGCCAGCAGCTTAGAACCCACCGGGGCCTGGCAGTTCTTC
cdr3_aa: CASSLEPTGAWQFF
d_call: -
j_call: TRBJ2-1
v_call: TRBV11-2
clone_size: -

cdr3_nt: TGTGCCAGCTCACCAGGTCGCAGTTCCTACGAGCAGTACTTC
cdr3_aa: CASSPGRSSYEQYF
d_call: -
j_call: TRBJ2-7
v_call: TRBV18
clone_size: -

cdr3_nt: TGTGCCAGCAGTCGAACTAGCGGGGGGGTATATGAGCAGTTCTTC
cdr3_aa: CASSRTSGGVYEQFF
d_call: TRBD2
j_call: TRBJ2-1
v_call: TRBV6-5
clone_size: -

cdr3_nt: TGCGCCAGCAGCTTGGTAGGGGGGCATCGCAATCAGCCCCAGCATTTT
cdr3_aa: CASSLVGGHRNQPQHF
d_call: -
j_call: TRBJ1-5
v_call: TRBV5-1
clone_size: few

cdr3_nt: TGTGCCAGCAGTTTATGCCCAGGGACCTTAGCCAAAAACATTCAGTACTTC
cdr3_aa: CASSLCPGTLAKNIQYF
d_call: -
j_call: TRBJ2-4
v_call: TRBV28
clone_size: few

cdr3_nt: TGTGCCAGCAGCCTCGAGGGGGAGGGAGATACGCAGTATTTT
cdr3_aa: CASSLEGEGDTQYF
d_call: -
j_call: TRBJ2-3
v_call: TRBV5-4
clone_size: -

cdr3_nt: TGTGCCAGCAGCTTAGATGCGGGGGTCTACAATGAGCAGTTCTTC
cdr3_aa: CASSLDAGVYNEQFF
d_call: TRBD2
j_call: TRBJ2-1
v_call: TRBV11-2
clone_size: -

cdr3_nt: TGCGCCAGCAGCCCAACTGGACAGGGATTCACTGAAGCTTTCTTT
cdr3_aa: CASSPTGQGFTEAFF
d_call: TRBD1
j_call: TRBJ1-1
v_call: TRBV4-3
clone_size: -

cdr3_nt: TGTGCCAGTAGTAGGGTTGGGGAACTGTTTTTT
cdr3_aa: CASSRVGELFF
d_call: -
j_call: TRBJ1-4
v_call: TRBV19
clone_size: few

cdr3_nt: TGTGCCAGCAGGAGGGGTTGGGGGGAGACCCAGTACTTC
cdr3_aa: CASRRGWGETQYF
d_call: -
j_call: TRBJ2-5
v_call: TRBV6-5
clone_size: -

cdr3_nt: TGTGCCAGCAGCATGAACAGGGATGATGAGCAGTTCTTC
cdr3_aa: CASSMNRDDEQFF
d_call: -
j_call: TRBJ2-1
v_call: TRBV5-4
clone_size: -